The rows below give T cell receptor beta chains drawn from one sample of a study of T cell changes during pregnancy in multiple sclerosis. Libraries were prepared by immunoSEQ multiplex PCR; TCRdb keeps only in-frame clonotypes and omits some of them. Of some 90,000 clones in the sample, roughly 91% were seen once. The material sequenced was peripheral blood, taken after pregnancy. The receptors stem from a female donor in good health, enrolled as a control in a pregnancy study. The CDR3 runs from the conserved cysteine through the conserved F or W. Fields, in order: D gene, clone size, V gene, J gene, CDR3 DNA, CDR3 protein. The D gene is left open where the match is weak. Not every row has a clone size; where given, it reads once, few, many or a size class.

D: TRBD2
size: few
V: TRBV6-4
J: TRBJ2-1
DNA: TGTGCCAGCAGTCGGACTAGCGGGGGAAATGAGCAGTTCTTC
CDR3: CASSRTSGGNEQFF

D: TRBD1
size: .
V: TRBV20-1
J: TRBJ2-4
DNA: TGCAGTGTTGACAGGGAAAACATTCAGTACTTC
CDR3: CSVDRENIQYF

D: TRBD2
size: .
V: TRBV6-5
J: TRBJ2-3
DNA: TGTGCCAGCAGTTACTCGGGACTAGCGGCCACAGATACGCAGTATTTT
CDR3: CASSYSGLAATDTQYF

D: TRBD1
size: .
V: TRBV19
J: TRBJ2-5
DNA: TGTGCCAGTAGTATATTAAAGGGACAGGGGTCGGAGACCCAGTACTTC
CDR3: CASSILKGQGSETQYF

D: TRBD2
size: .
V: TRBV7-3
J: TRBJ2-7
DNA: TGTGCCAGCAGCCGCGGGGGCTCCTACGAGCAGTACTTC
CDR3: CASSRGGSYEQYF

D: TRBD1
size: .
V: TRBV6-5
J: TRBJ1-4
DNA: TGTGCCAGCAGTCCCGGACAGGGAAAACTGTTTTTT
CDR3: CASSPGQGKLFF

D: .
size: .
V: TRBV6-5
J: TRBJ1-2
DNA: TGTGCCAGCAGTCTAGGAGGCGGCTACACCTTC
CDR3: CASSLGGGYTF

D: .
size: .
V: TRBV4-1
J: TRBJ1-2
DNA: TGCGCCAGCAGCCAAGTCCCGGAGGGGTATGGCTACACCTTC
CDR3: CASSQVPEGYGYTF

D: .
size: .
V: TRBV7-7
J: TRBJ2-7
DNA: TGTGCTAGCAGCTTAGGGCCGATCTACGAGCAGTACTTC
CDR3: CASSLGPIYEQYF

D: TRBD1
size: .
V: TRBV19
J: TRBJ2-6
DNA: TGTGCCAGTAGTGGGGGACAGGGGTTCCCTTCTGGGGCCAACGTCCTGACTTTC
CDR3: CASSGGQGFPSGANVLTF

D: .
size: .
V: TRBV19
J: TRBJ2-5
DNA: TGTGCCAGTACCCTAAGGGGCGGGGCCGTACAAGAGACCCAGTACTTC
CDR3: CASTLRGGAVQETQYF

D: TRBD1
size: .
V: TRBV4-2
J: TRBJ2-7
DNA: TGTGCCAGCAGCCAACTCCAGGGGACAGGGGGAGGGTCCTACGAGCAGTACTTC
CDR3: CASSQLQGTGGGSYEQYF

D: .
size: .
V: TRBV7-9
J: TRBJ2-7
DNA: TGTGCCAGCAGCCCCCAGGGCCTCTACGAGCAGTACTTC
CDR3: CASSPQGLYEQYF

D: TRBD1
size: once
V: TRBV19
J: TRBJ2-7
DNA: TGTGCCACTAGTTGGACAGGGGGCGCGTACGAGCAGTACTTC
CDR3: CATSWTGGAYEQYF

D: TRBD1
size: .
V: TRBV11-2
J: TRBJ1-1
DNA: TGTGCCAGCAGCCCCCGACAGGGCGGGAACACTGAAGCTTTCTTT
CDR3: CASSPRQGGNTEAFF

D: TRBD1
size: .
V: TRBV15
J: TRBJ1-4
DNA: TGTGCCACCAGCAGTTTCCGGACAGGACTAAATGAAAAACTGTTTTTT
CDR3: CATSSFRTGLNEKLFF

D: TRBD1
size: .
V: TRBV5-1
J: TRBJ1-3
DNA: TGCGCCAGCAGCTTGGATGGGACAGCCGGAAACACCATATATTTT
CDR3: CASSLDGTAGNTIYF

D: .
size: once
V: TRBV7-2
J: TRBJ2-6
DNA: TGTGCCAGCAGCCTGGGACAGGCCAACGTCCTGACTTTC
CDR3: CASSLGQANVLTF

D: TRBD2
size: .
V: TRBV2
J: TRBJ2-5
DNA: TGTGCCAGCAGTGTCACAGGCGACGGGAGCGGGGGCCAGTACTTC
CDR3: CASSVTGDGSGGQYF

D: .
size: .
V: TRBV6-5
J: TRBJ2-7
DNA: TGTGCCAGCGGAGTTATCTACGAGCAGTACTTC
CDR3: CASGVIYEQYF

D: TRBD1
size: .
V: TRBV30
J: TRBJ2-7
DNA: TGTGCCTGGAGGGACAGGGGGTCTAGGGAGCAGTACTTC
CDR3: CAWRDRGSREQYF

D: TRBD1
size: .
V: TRBV7-2
J: TRBJ2-7
DNA: TGTGCCAGCAGCTTAGTTGGGGGACAGGGCCTTTACGAGCAGTACTTC
CDR3: CASSLVGGQGLYEQYF

D: TRBD1
size: .
V: TRBV5-4
J: TRBJ1-2
DNA: TGTGCCAGCAGCCCGGGCAGGACAGGGAACTATGGCTACACCTTC
CDR3: CASSPGRTGNYGYTF

D: .
size: .
V: TRBV6-5
J: TRBJ1-1
DNA: TGTGCCAGCAGGACACGGCTCGGGAACACTGAAGCTTTCTTT
CDR3: CASRTRLGNTEAFF

D: TRBD2
size: .
V: TRBV5-8
J: TRBJ2-7
DNA: TGTGCCAGCAACACTTTCCCCCTAGCGGGCGTCTTC
CDR3: CASNTFPLAGVF

D: .
size: .
V: TRBV7-9
J: TRBJ2-2
DNA: TGTGCCAGCACCGTGAACGGGCAGGGATACACCGGGGAGCTGTTTTTT
CDR3: CASTVNGQGYTGELFF

D: TRBD2
size: .
V: TRBV29-1
J: TRBJ2-5
DNA: TGCAGCGTTGGAAGTGTTGGCGGGGGGACTCAAGAGACCCAGTACTTC
CDR3: CSVGSVGGGTQETQYF

D: TRBD1
size: .
V: TRBV4-3
J: TRBJ2-7
DNA: TGCGCCAGCAGCCAAGACCGGGACAGCTCCTACGAGCAGTACTTC
CDR3: CASSQDRDSSYEQYF

D: .
size: .
V: TRBV4-3
J: TRBJ2-2
DNA: TGCGCCAGCAGCCAAGAGAGCATAGATTGGGGGGAGCTGTTTTTT
CDR3: CASSQESIDWGELFF

D: TRBD1
size: .
V: TRBV7-9
J: TRBJ1-6
DNA: TGTGCCAGCAGCTCCTCAGGACAGGTCGGGAATTCACCCCTCCACTTT
CDR3: CASSSSGQVGNSPLHF

D: TRBD1
size: .
V: TRBV6-1
J: TRBJ2-2
DNA: TGTGCCAGCCATCGGACAGGGCGTTTCGGGGAGCTGTTTTTT
CDR3: CASHRTGRFGELFF

D: TRBD2
size: .
V: TRBV9
J: TRBJ2-1
DNA: TGTGCCAGCAGCTCGAGCGGGGGGGTCTTCAGTGAGCAGTTCTTC
CDR3: CASSSSGGVFSEQFF

D: .
size: .
V: TRBV19
J: TRBJ1-1
DNA: TGTGCCAGTAGTACCCCCGTTCCCCCTGAAGCTTTCTTT
CDR3: CASSTPVPPEAFF

D: TRBD1
size: few
V: TRBV27
J: TRBJ1-6
DNA: TGTGCCAGCATCCGGGACAGGGTCTGGGATTCACCCCTCCACTTT
CDR3: CASIRDRVWDSPLHF

D: .
size: .
V: TRBV2
J: TRBJ1-5
DNA: TGTGCCAGCAGTTCTGCCTTGACAGAGCTTAGCAATCAGCCCCAGCATTTT
CDR3: CASSSALTELSNQPQHF

D: .
size: .
V: TRBV7-3
J: TRBJ1-2
DNA: TGTGCCAGCAGCCCTCGGGGGGGGGCAGCCAATGGCTACACCTTC
CDR3: CASSPRGGAANGYTF

D: TRBD2
size: .
V: TRBV30
J: TRBJ2-7
DNA: TGTGCCGGAGGGAAAAGCGGGGGTTCCTACGAGCAGTACTTC
CDR3: CAGGKSGGSYEQYF

D: .
size: .
V: TRBV29-1
J: TRBJ2-3
DNA: TGCAGCGGAGGGGGTCGTACAGATACGCAGTATTTT
CDR3: CSGGGRTDTQYF

D: .
size: .
V: TRBV5-5
J: TRBJ1-4
DNA: TGTGCCAGCAGTTCGGACGTAAACCAGGGCGAGGAAAAACTGTTTTTT
CDR3: CASSSDVNQGEEKLFF

D: TRBD1
size: .
V: TRBV7-3
J: TRBJ2-7
DNA: TGTGCCAGCAGCGCCCGGTCCGGGACAGGGTTATCCGAGCAGTACTTC
CDR3: CASSARSGTGLSEQYF

D: TRBD1
size: .
V: TRBV4-1
J: TRBJ2-2
DNA: TGCGCCAGCAGCACACCGGGACAGGGGGTCACCGGGGAGCTGTTTTTT
CDR3: CASSTPGQGVTGELFF

D: .
size: .
V: TRBV29-1
J: TRBJ1-2
DNA: TGCAGCGTCGAGGGGGTAAGGAGCTACACCTTC
CDR3: CSVEGVRSYTF

D: TRBD1
size: .
V: TRBV5-1
J: TRBJ1-6
DNA: TGCGCCAGCAGCTTATCCCCGGGACAGGGTAATTCACCCCTCCACTTT
CDR3: CASSLSPGQGNSPLHF

D: TRBD1
size: .
V: TRBV6-1
J: TRBJ2-5
DNA: TGTGCCAGCAGTGAAGCCGGGGGACAGGGGGGACAAGAGACCCAGTACTTC
CDR3: CASSEAGGQGGQETQYF

D: TRBD1
size: .
V: TRBV4-1
J: TRBJ2-7
DNA: TGCGCCAGCAGCCACGAGACAGGGGGAGCGTCCGAGCAGTACTTC
CDR3: CASSHETGGASEQYF

D: .
size: .
V: TRBV5-6
J: TRBJ1-5
DNA: TGTGCCAGCAGCTCACAGGGTAGGAGCAATCAGCCCCAGCATTTT
CDR3: CASSSQGRSNQPQHF

D: TRBD2
size: .
V: TRBV7-9
J: TRBJ2-5
DNA: TGTGCCAGCAGCTTCGGCGCGGGGGGCCCACAAGAGACCCAGTACTTC
CDR3: CASSFGAGGPQETQYF

D: .
size: .
V: TRBV7-2
J: TRBJ2-1
DNA: TGTGCCAGCAGCCCGAGGGGCAGGGGGCCGGGAGGGCAGTTCTTC
CDR3: CASSPRGRGPGGQFF

D: TRBD1
size: .
V: TRBV7-9
J: TRBJ1-2
DNA: TGTGCCAGCAGCTCGGTGGGCAGGGGGGTCTATGGCTACACCTTC
CDR3: CASSSVGRGVYGYTF

D: .
size: .
V: TRBV7-3
J: TRBJ1-1
DNA: TGTGCCAGCAGCTTAGCAGTGGGCGGGGCGAACACTGAAGCTTTCTTT
CDR3: CASSLAVGGANTEAFF

D: .
size: .
V: TRBV6-5
J: TRBJ2-7
DNA: TGTGCCAGCACTAGGGGGGGGGTCGAGCAGTACTTC
CDR3: CASTRGGVEQYF

D: TRBD1
size: .
V: TRBV5-1
J: TRBJ2-1
DNA: TGCGCCAGCAGCTTGGAGGACAGGAGCTACAATGAGCAGTTCTTC
CDR3: CASSLEDRSYNEQFF